The sequence of this TCR beta chain was determined in a study of CDR3 diversity in severe acne. CDR3 length: 15 residues. V lost 6 bases, J lost 1 base, and 15 bases lay in between. CDR1 and CDR2 from the germline V gene are LGHNT and FRNRAP. MiXCR was run by TCRdb on the PCR reads, yielding one entry per CDR3 protein. The sample consists of about 93,000 distinct CDR3 sequences, around 50% of them appearing once. Sequencing used blood. The clonotype comes from a male donor in good health, serving as a control. The gene calls are TRBV12-5 and TRBJ1-1; no reliable D call. CDR3 DNA: TGTGCTAGTGGCCTAGACGATTCGAGGAACACTGAAGCTTTCTTT. Its protein product is CASGLDDSRNTEAFF. The full variable domain, in which reference TRBV12-5 and TRBJ1-1 provide the parts outside the CDR3, is DARVTQTPRHKVTEMGQEVTMRCQPILGHNTVFWYRQTMMQGLELLAYFRNRAPLDDSGMPKDRFSAEMPDATLATLKIQPSEPRDSAVYFCASGLDDSRNTEAFFGQGTRLTVV.